This entry lists 14 T cell receptor beta chains sequenced from one sample in a study of cytotoxic CD8 clonotypes in ibrutinib-treated CLL. Here immunoSEQ multiplex PCR was the method, and the copy in TCRdb shows in-frame clones only, minus some. The sample holds roughly 330,000 clones, 67% seen once. The sequencing used PBMCs, collected after 36 months of ibrutinib treatment. The receptors originated from a human donor with chronic lymphocytic leukemia.

The gene calls are TRBV15 and TRBJ2-6, with D perhaps TRBD1 (6 bases). Looked up from germline, CDR1 is LNHNV and CDR2 is YYDKDF (reference sequence). This CDR3 contains 15 residues. Trimming pared 2 bases from V and 13 bases from J, leaving 18 bases between. The CDR3 DNA reads as TGTGCCACCAGCAGATCACAGGGTGCGGTTGGTGTCCTGACTTTC. Encoded protein: CATSRSQGAVGVLTF.

This clone came up once. The V call is TRBV6-6, the J call TRBJ2-2; tentative D call: TRBD2 (6 bases). This CDR3 comprises 16 residues. CDR1 and CDR2 from the germline V gene are MNHNY and SVGAGI (reference sequence). The V end was cut by 6 bases, the J end by 4 bases, with 18 bases between. DNA for the CDR3: TGTGCCAGCAGCCTGGCAATAGCGGTTATCACCGGGGAGCTGTTTTTT. Amino acids: CASSLAIAVITGELFF.

V is TRBV9 and J is TRBJ2-7; 10 bases are shared with TRBD2. The germline V gene has CDR1 SGDLS and CDR2 YYNGEE. V was clipped by 4 bases and J by 8 bases; unmatched bases: 9. The CDR3 extends over 14 amino acids. The CDR3 here is CASSTGTSALKQYF. The CDR3 DNA sequence: TGTGCCAGCAGCACAGGGACTAGCGCTTTGAAGCAGTACTTC.

The genes are TRBV7-3 and TRBJ2-1; a weak D match, TRBD1 (5 bases). With 3 bases removed from V and 1 base from J, the gap between germline ends came to 13 bases. The CDR3 consists of 16 residues. Germline V gene lookup returns CDR1 SGHTA and CDR2 FQGTGA. The CDR3 DNA reads as TGTGCCAGCAGCTTCGTCCCAGGGTGGTCCTACAATGAGCAGTTCTTC. The encoded protein is CASSFVPGWSYNEQFF.

This rearrangement joins TRBV25-1 to TRBJ2-7; tentatively, D is TRBD1 (6 bases). CDR3 length: 14 amino acids. Between the trimmed V and J ends, which lost 5 bases and 1 base, there was a span of 12 bases. Germline CDR1 is MGHDK and CDR2 is SYGVNS. Here the CDR3 DNA reads TGTGCCAGCAGTCCCTGGGGGCTATCCTACGAGCAGTACTTC. It codes for CASSPWGLSYEQYF.

The gene calls are TRBV27 and TRBJ2-7; either TRBD1 or TRBD2 may supply D (5 bases each). The germline gives CDR1 MNHEY, CDR2 SMNVEV (reference sequence). CDR3 length equals 14 residues. Trimming removed 8 bases from V and 4 bases from J, with 18 bases in between. The CDR3, as DNA: TGTGCCAGCGGCCTCCGAGGGACCCCTTACGAGCAGTACTTC. Its protein product is CASGLRGTPYEQYF.

This sequence joins TRBV18 and TRBJ1-3; D is unclear. The V end lost 4 bases, the J end lost 8 bases, and 12 bases lay between the germline ends. The germline V gene encodes CDR1 KGHSH and CDR2 LQKENI. The CDR3 contains 13 residues. The CDR3 here is CASSLTFGDTIYF. DNA for the CDR3: TGTGCCAGCTCACTTACGTTTGGGGACACCATATATTTT.

The rearrangement joins TRBV15 to TRBJ2-3, with 12 bases lining up with TRBD2. The germline V gene encodes CDR1 LNHNV and CDR2 YYDKDF (reference sequence). CDR3 length: 17 amino acids. V lost 4 bases to trimming and J lost 1 base; unmatched junction nucleotides: 6. This CDR3 reads CATSTLLAGGRTDTQYF. The CDR3 region has the DNA TGTGCCACCAGCACCTTACTAGCGGGGGGCCGCACAGATACGCAGTATTTT. Full variable domain (rest looked up from reference TRBV15 and TRBJ2-3): DAMVIQNPRYQVTQFGKPVTLSCSQTLNHNVMYWYQQKSSQAPKLLFHYYDKDFNNEADTPDNFQSRRPNTSFCFLDIRSPGLGDTAMYLCATSTLLAGGRTDTQYFGPGTRLTVL.

The rearrangement links TRBV9 to TRBJ2-5; D possibly matches TRBD1 or TRBD2 (6 bases each). This CDR3 is built from 15 residues. In germline, CDR1 is SGDLS, CDR2 YYNGEE. Between the trimmed V and J ends, which lost 0 bases and 6 bases, there was a span of 15 bases. The CDR3 here is CASSVGGADGKTQYF. For the CDR3, the DNA is TGTGCCAGCAGCGTAGGGGGGGCCGACGGAAAGACCCAGTACTTC.

This clone was found once. The chain is built from TRBV5-1 and TRBJ2-2; tentatively, D is TRBD2 (6 bases). V lost 0 bases and J lost 0, with 18 bases in between. The CDR3 totals 19 residues. The germline V gene has CDR1 SGHRS and CDR2 YFSETQ. The CDR3 is CASSLALAPGTANTGELFF. The DNA for the CDR3 is TGCGCCAGCAGCTTGGCTCTCGCCCCGGGGACTGCGAACACCGGGGAGCTGTTTTTT.

The CDR3 region has the DNA TGTGCCAGCAGCCGGCTGGGGAGCTCCTACAATGAGCAGTTCTTC. As protein: CASSRLGSSYNEQFF. The chain recombines TRBV5-4 with TRBJ2-1; TRBD2 might be the D (5 bases). The CDR3 covers 15 residues. V was clipped by 4 bases and J by 0 bases, with 11 bases between them. The germline V gene encodes CDR1 SGHNT and CDR2 YYREEE (reference sequence).

The gene calls are TRBV6-5 and TRBJ1-2; D call uncertain. V was cut by 0 bases and J by 2 bases, with 4 bases left in between. Germline CDR1 and CDR2: MNHEY and SVGAGI. The CDR3 spans 13 residues. The CDR3 spells CASSYSENYGYTF. The CDR3 nucleotides are TGTGCCAGCAGTTACTCGGAGAACTATGGCTACACCTTC.

This rearrangement joins TRBV4-1 to TRBJ1-1, with D possibly TRBD1 on 5 matching bases. Deletions cut 0 bases from V and 4 bases from J, with 12 bases between. Germline V gene lookup returns CDR1 MGHRA and CDR2 YSYEKL. CDR3 length equals 15 residues. The CDR3 nucleotides are TGCGCCAGCAGCCAAGATCCCCGGGGGGTCACTGAAGCTTTCTTT. Protein sequence: CASSQDPRGVTEAFF.

This clone was detected only a few times. The chain carries TRBV10-3 and TRBJ1-3; 9 bases line up with TRBD1. Germline trimming cut 6 bases from V and 4 bases from J; bases unmatched to any gene: 4. This CDR3 comprises 14 residues. In germline, CDR1 is ENHRY, CDR2 SYGVKD. CDR3 in amino acids: CAISPGTGGNTIYF. CDR3 in DNA: TGTGCCATCAGCCCCGGGACAGGGGGAAACACCATATATTTT.